The next 14 T cell receptor beta chains were all read from a single sample in a study of CXCR3-negative and CXCR3-positive naive CD8 T cells. Whole-study results and caveats: Hydrophobicity was higher for TRB CDR3s found in CXCR3-positive naive cells than in CXCR3-negative naive cells.

Their specific antigens are unknown. 5' RACE with UMI labels generated the TRB cDNA libraries. TCRdb re-called the 5' RACE reads and catalogs CDR3 proteins one per entry, DNA excluded. In total, the table holds around 110,000 distinct CDR3 sequences. The sequencing sample was made of naive CXCR3+ CD8+ T cells from blood. Specified subset: CD45RO-CCR7+CD27+CD95- naive CD8+ T cells expressing CXCR3 (TNR3+). These receptors were obtained from a human donor in good health. Some clones in this sample may be carry-over from other donors' samples.

V is TRBV5-6 and J is TRBJ2-2. Germline V gene data show CDR1 as SGHDT and CDR2 as YYEEEE. CDR3 size: 13 residues. This CDR3 is CASSLVAPGELFF.

The rearrangement uses TRBV29-1 and TRBJ2-1; without DNA, the TCRdb call of TRBD1 cannot be checked. Per the germline V gene, CDR1 is SQVTM and CDR2 is ANQGSEA. CDR3 size: 19 residues. CDR3 sequence reads: CSVVGRSANPGQGNNEQFF.

V is TRBV25-1 and J is TRBJ2-5; without DNA, the TCRdb call of TRBD2 cannot be checked. CDR3 length: 18 residues. Looked up from germline, CDR1 is MGHDK and CDR2 is SYGVNS. CDR3 residues: CASSEYLGTSGYQETQYF.

This chain joins TRBV12-3 or TRBV12-4 and TRBJ2-1. The CDR3 has 11 residues. CDR3 residues: CASSLVAEQFF.

The gene calls are TRBV29-1 and TRBJ2-2; TCRdb gives TRBD1 as the D gene, but with no DNA this cannot be confirmed. Germline loops: CDR1 SQVTM, CDR2 ANQGSEA. The CDR3 is 14 amino acids. CDR3 region: CSVETLRGSGELFF.

The V call is TRBV30, the J call TRBJ2-1. This CDR3 has 13 residues. Per the germline V gene, CDR1 is GTSNPN and CDR2 is SVGIG (reference sequence). CDR3 amino acids: CAWRVSSYNEQFF.

The chain combines TRBV11-2 with TRBJ2-7. CDR1 is SGHAT, CDR2 FQNNGV, per germline. The CDR3 has 15 residues. The CDR3 sequence is CASSLVGGSSYEQYF.

This chain links TRBV6-5 with TRBJ2-1; the D gene TCRdb calls, TRBD2, cannot be checked with no DNA. This CDR3 is 14 amino acids long. Germline CDR1 MNHEY, CDR2 SVGAGI. CDR3 sequence: CASAREGAYNEQFF.

This chain connects TRBV7-3 to TRBJ2-3. CDR1 is SGHTA, CDR2 FQGTGA, per germline. The CDR3 length is 13 residues. Here the CDR3 reads CASSSVLYDTQYF.

V gene TRBV4-2 combines with J gene TRBJ2-2. The CDR3 length is 15 residues. In germline, CDR1 is LGHNA, CDR2 YNFKEQ. CDR3 region: CASSQVSRSTGELFF.

This chain connects TRBV7-9 to TRBJ1-5; the D gene TCRdb calls, TRBD1, cannot be checked with no DNA. The germline gives CDR1 SEHNR, CDR2 FQNEAQ (reference sequence). This CDR3 is built from 13 residues. This CDR3 is CASSLHSGEPQHF.

V usage is TRBV7-9 and J usage is TRBJ1-1. Germline CDR1 SEHNR, CDR2 FQNEAQ (reference sequence). The CDR3 spans 12 residues. The CDR3 spells CASSLEVTEAFF.

The V gene is TRBV29-1, the J gene TRBJ2-5; TCRdb reports TRBD1, a call that lacks DNA to check it against. The CDR3 spans 16 residues. Germline V gene sequence: CDR1 SQVTM, CDR2 ANQGSEA. The CDR3: CSVEFWARGMEETQYF.

The rearrangement uses TRBV25-1 and TRBJ2-3; TCRdb designates TRBD1, a call that cannot be tested without DNA. From germline, CDR1 is MGHDK and CDR2 SYGVNS. This CDR3 region has 13 residues. The CDR3 reads CASREGGGYTQYF.